Sequencing of this T cell receptor (beta chain) was carried out in a study of radiation and T cells in renal cell carcinoma. About the research overall: Nephrectomy followed 15 Gy stereotactic body radiation by 4 weeks.

Concerning this clone: Its cognate antigen is unknown.

Time point reported: baseline pretreatment blood. Treatment denoted: 15 Gy SBRT to primary tumor, nephrectomy 4 weeks later. The tumor was a clear cell renal cell carcinoma. Study results and caveats: Top tumor clonotypes rose in blood 2 weeks post-radiation, then contracted. No pretreatment tumor biopsies were available for baseline clonotypes.

The method was immunoSEQ multiplex PCR; TCRdb's version includes in-frame clones alone and lacks a portion of them. The sample contains 130,000 or so clones, over 65% of which appear only once. The CDR3 consists of 15 residues. The V end lost 5 bases, the J end lost 6 bases, and 16 bases lay between the germline ends. Per germline, CDR1 MNHEY and CDR2 SMNVEV (reference sequence). This TCR derives from a woman aged 45 to 65 with renal cell carcinoma. J is TRBJ1-4 and V is TRBV27, with D possibly being TRBD1 (6 bases). This material consisted of blood, taken from a patient whose treatment included radiotherapy and nephrectomy. The DNA for the CDR3 is TGTGCCAGCAGTAACTTCCCCGGACAGTATGAAAAACTGTTTTTT. Residues: CASSNFPGQYEKLFF.